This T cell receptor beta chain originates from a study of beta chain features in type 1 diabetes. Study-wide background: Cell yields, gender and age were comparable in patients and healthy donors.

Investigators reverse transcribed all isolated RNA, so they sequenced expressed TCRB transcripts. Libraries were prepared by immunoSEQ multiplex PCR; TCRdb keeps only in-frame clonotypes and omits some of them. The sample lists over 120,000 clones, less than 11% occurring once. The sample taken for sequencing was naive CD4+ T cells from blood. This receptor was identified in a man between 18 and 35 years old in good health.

The CDR3 bases are TGTGCCAGCAGCTCACTAAGACAGGGGTTCGGCTACACCTTC. Its protein is CASSSLRQGFGYTF. The chain uses TRBV7-9 and TRBJ1-2, with 8 nucleotides matching TRBD1. This CDR3 is 14 amino acids long. V dropped 4 bases and J dropped 8; count of bases not matched to a gene: 9. CDR1 is SEHNR and CDR2 is FQNEAQ in the germline V gene (reference sequence).